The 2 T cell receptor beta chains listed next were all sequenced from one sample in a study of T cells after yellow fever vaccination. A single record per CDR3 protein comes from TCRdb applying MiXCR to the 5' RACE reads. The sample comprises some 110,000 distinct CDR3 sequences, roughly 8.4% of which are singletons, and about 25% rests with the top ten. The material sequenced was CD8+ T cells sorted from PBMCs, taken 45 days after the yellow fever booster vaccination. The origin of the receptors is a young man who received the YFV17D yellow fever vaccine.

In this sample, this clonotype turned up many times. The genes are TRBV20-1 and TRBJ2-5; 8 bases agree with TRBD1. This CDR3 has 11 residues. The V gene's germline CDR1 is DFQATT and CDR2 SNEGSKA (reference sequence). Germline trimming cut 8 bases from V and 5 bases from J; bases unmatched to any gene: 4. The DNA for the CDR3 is TGCAGTTTAGACAGGGGCGAGACCCAGTACTTC. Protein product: CSLDRGETQYF.

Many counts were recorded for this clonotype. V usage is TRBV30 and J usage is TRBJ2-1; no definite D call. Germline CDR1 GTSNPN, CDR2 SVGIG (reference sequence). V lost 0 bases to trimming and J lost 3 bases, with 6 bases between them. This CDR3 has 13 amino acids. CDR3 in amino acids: CAWSVLFYNEQFF. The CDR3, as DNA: TGTGCCTGGAGTGTACTTTTCTACAATGAGCAGTTCTTC. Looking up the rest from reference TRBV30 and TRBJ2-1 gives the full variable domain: SQTIHQWPATLVQPVGSPLSLECTVEGTSNPNLYWYRQAAGRGLQLLFYSVGIGQISSEVPQNLSASRPQDRQFILSSKKLLLSDSGFYLCAWSVLFYNEQFFGPGTRLTVL.